What follows are 32 T cell receptor beta chains derived from one specimen sequenced in a study of beta chain features in type 1 diabetes (dated by TCRdb to between 2018 and 2020). The library came from the immunoSEQ multiplex PCR assay. The High Capacity cDNA Reverse Transcription Kit was used to reverse transcribe all of the isolated RNA, meaning that expressed TCRB transcripts were what got sequenced. TCRdb retrieved this table from immuneACCESS and kept in-frame rearrangements only. Not all clones are present; in checked studies, unresolved V genes account for under half, and no reason is known for the remainder. For this sample there are 300,000 to 350,000 clones; around a fifth appear just once. The top ten clones comprise 0.044% of the sample. The sequenced material came from naive CD4+ T cells from blood. According to the study, the label for this sample's cell subset or site signals: true naive CD4+ T cells. The receptors stem from a woman aged 18 to 35 in good health.

This clone showed up just a few times. This chain connects TRBV4-3 to TRBJ1-1; 8 positions match TRBD1. In germline, CDR1 is LGHNA, CDR2 YSLEER. The CDR3 contains 17 residues. V shed 3 bases, J shed 1 base, and the junction held 10 bases outside the gene matches. The CDR3 is CASSQGQDSSWNTEAFF. In DNA form, the CDR3 reads TGCGCCAGCAGCCAGGGACAGGACTCCTCTTGGAACACTGAAGCTTTCTTT.

In DNA, the CDR3 is TGTGCCAGCAGTGTCCTAGAGGTTGCCGAGCAGTACTTC. It translates to CASSVLEVAEQYF. The chain is built from TRBV2 and TRBJ2-7, with D uncertain. This CDR3 has 13 amino acids. CDR1 SNHLY and CDR2 FYNNEI come from the germline V gene. The ends were cut back, 4 bases at V and 6 bases at J, with 13 bases in the middle.

CDR3 DNA sequence: TGTGCCAGCAGTTGGGACAGGGGAGATGGCTACACCTTC. Protein: CASSWDRGDGYTF. V gene TRBV6-6 combines with J gene TRBJ1-2; TRBD1 agrees at 10 bases. The germline gives CDR1 MNHNY, CDR2 SVGAGI (reference sequence). V was pared by 4 bases and J by 6 bases, with 2 bases of the junction left unmatched. The length of the CDR3 is 13 residues.

The rearrangement uses TRBV29-1 and TRBJ1-4, with 8 bases lining up with TRBD1. Unmatched junction bases numbered 6, after V lost 6 bases and J lost 6 bases. The CDR3 is made up of 13 amino acids. Germline V CDR1 and CDR2: SQVTM, ANQGSEA. CDR3 in DNA: TGCAGCGTGGCAGGGGGCATCGATGAAAAACTGTTTTTT. Encoded protein: CSVAGGIDEKLFF.

A few counts support this clone. The V gene is TRBV9, the J gene TRBJ2-1; 7 bases fit TRBD1. The CDR3 covers 16 residues. CDR1 is SGDLS and CDR2 is YYNGEE in the germline V gene. Losses at the gene ends were 4 bases for V and 0 bases for J; bases not matched to a gene: 7. CDR3 in DNA: TGTGCCAGCAGCATCTCGGGACAGAGCTCCTACAATGAGCAGTTCTTC. Translating it yields CASSISGQSSYNEQFF.

The chain uses TRBV30 and TRBJ1-1; 7 bases align to TRBD1. The CDR3 spans 12 residues. V shed 3 bases and J 11 bases; nucleotides not matched to a gene: 9. Looked up from germline, CDR1 is GTSNPN and CDR2 is SVGIG (reference sequence). The CDR3 loop is CAWSADRVGAFF. The CDR3, as DNA: TGTGCCTGGAGCGCTGACAGGGTGGGGGCTTTCTTT.

This clone was observed a few times. The CDR3 reads CSVDGPGRLTEAFF. The CDR3 region has the DNA TGCAGCGTTGACGGGCCAGGGCGATTGACTGAAGCTTTCTTT. V and J are TRBV29-1 and TRBJ1-1; tentative D call: TRBD1 (5 bases). The V end was cut by 3 bases, the J end by 5 bases, with 16 bases between. Germline lookup yields CDR1 SQVTM and CDR2 ANQGSEA. The length of the CDR3 is 14 residues.

In this sample, this clone turned up a few times. V and J are TRBV6-5 and TRBJ1-2; the match to TRBD1 covers 9 bases. The length of the CDR3 is 13 residues. The germline CDR1 and CDR2 sequences are MNHEY and SVGAGI. J gave up 8 bases and V 6 bases, and 7 bases lay outside the gene matches. Here the CDR3 DNA reads TGTGCCAGCAGCTTACAGGGGGCTAGAGGCTACACCTTC. This translates into CASSLQGARGYTF.

In DNA form, the CDR3 reads TGTGCCAGCACCCAAGGGGGCATAGGGTATGGCTACACCTTC. Translating gives CASTQGGIGYGYTF. The genes are TRBV9 and TRBJ1-2; TRBD1 agrees at 7 bases. Germline V gene data show CDR1 as SGDLS and CDR2 as YYNGEE. The CDR3 contains 14 residues. Losses at the gene ends were 6 bases for V and 5 bases for J; bases not matched to a gene: 10.

J is TRBJ2-4 and V is TRBV30; a weak D match, TRBD1 (6 bases). This CDR3 is 13 amino acids long. Germline V CDR1 and CDR2: GTSNPN, SVGIG (reference sequence). V dropped 5 bases and J dropped 8 bases, with 16 bases sitting between them. The CDR3 here is CAWARYRVDIQYF. The CDR3 DNA sequence: TGTGCCTGGGCTCGCTACAGGGTTGACATTCAGTACTTC. Supplemented by reference TRBV30 and TRBJ2-4, the full variable domain reads SQTIHQWPATLVQPVGSPLSLECTVEGTSNPNLYWYRQAAGRGLQLLFYSVGIGQISSEVPQNLSASRPQDRQFILSSKKLLLSDSGFYLCAWARYRVDIQYFGAGTRLSVL.

The chain combines TRBV5-1 with TRBJ2-5; TRBD1 agrees at 7 bases. CDR1 and CDR2 from the germline V gene are SGHRS and YFSETQ. The J segment lost 4 bases and the V segment lost 1 base, leaving 7 bases of the junction unmatched. This CDR3 has 15 amino acids. The CDR3 reads CASSLSSQGVETQYF. The DNA for the CDR3 is TGCGCCAGCAGCTTGTCGTCCCAGGGGGTAGAGACCCAGTACTTC.

This clone occurred a few times. This chain joins TRBV12-5 and TRBJ2-1; unclear D gene. Trimming shortened V by 4 bases and J by 4 bases, and 11 bases separated the two germline ends. Germline CDR1 is LGHNT and CDR2 is FRNRAP. The CDR3 extends over 14 amino acids. The DNA of the CDR3 is TGTGCTAGTGGTTCACTGAACCCATACAATGAGCAGTTCTTC. Translation: CASGSLNPYNEQFF.

This sequence joins TRBV5-1 and TRBJ2-7, with D perhaps TRBD1 (6 bases). Germline V gene sequence: CDR1 SGHRS, CDR2 YFSETQ. The length of the CDR3 is 14 residues. V was pared by 4 bases and J by 2 bases, with 13 bases between. The CDR3 DNA sequence: TGCGCCAGCAGCACCATCGGACAGCCCTACGAGCAGTACTTC. As protein: CASSTIGQPYEQYF.

This clone was recorded a few times. The chain carries TRBV4-1 and TRBJ2-7; TRBD1 matches 9 bases. Germline CDR1 reads MGHRA; CDR2 reads YSYEKL. Trimming removed 1 base from V and 5 bases from J; junction bases left unmatched: 6. This CDR3 region has 15 residues. DNA for the CDR3: TGCGCCAGCAGCCAAGGCCGGGACAGGGACCACGAGCAGTACTTC. It yields the protein CASSQGRDRDHEQYF.

The V gene is TRBV7-2, the J gene TRBJ2-5, with 14 bases that match TRBD2. J was trimmed by 7 bases and V by 5 bases; bases with no gene match: 12. This CDR3 has 17 residues. The V gene's germline CDR1 is SGHTA and CDR2 FQGNSA. CDR3 DNA: TGTGCCAGCAGCCCGGGGACTAGCGGGGGTCGAGCGGGGACCCAGTACTTC. Amino acid sequence: CASSPGTSGGRAGTQYF.

In DNA form, the CDR3 reads TGCAGTGCTACACTAACAGGGACGCAGTATTTT. It specifies CSATLTGTQYF. The chain carries TRBV20-1 and TRBJ2-3, with D perhaps matching TRBD1 (6 bases). Trimming took off 4 bases at V and 9 bases at J, with 11 bases between the two ends. CDR3 size: 11 residues. The germline V gene has CDR1 DFQATT and CDR2 SNEGSKA (reference sequence).

This clone was seen only a few times. The chain couples TRBV4-2 to TRBJ1-4, with TRBD1 identical over 9 bases. Looked up from germline, CDR1 is LGHNA and CDR2 is YNFKEQ. Trimming removed 1 base from V and 0 bases from J; junction bases left unmatched: 15. The CDR3 runs 21 residues. The CDR3 region has the DNA TGTGCCAGCAGCCAAGTAGCCAGACCGGGACAGGGTGGAGCAACTAATGAAAAACTGTTTTTT. Its translation: CASSQVARPGQGGATNEKLFF.

The table lists this clone with a few counts. V is TRBV9 and J is TRBJ2-3; TRBD1 aligns across 7 bases. CDR3 length: 13 residues. Germline V gives CDR1 SGDLS, CDR2 YYNGEE. Unmatched junction bases numbered 3, after V lost 8 bases and J lost 0 bases. The CDR3 loop is CASGTASTDTQYF. Written as DNA, the CDR3 is TGTGCCAGTGGGACAGCTAGCACAGATACGCAGTATTTT.

A few counts support this clone. The rearrangement uses TRBV28 and TRBJ2-1, with 8 bases that match TRBD1. The CDR3 is 15 residues long. V dropped 3 bases and J dropped 5; count of bases not matched to a gene: 6. Germline CDR1 MDHEN, CDR2 SYDVKM. The CDR3 DNA reads TGTGCCAGCAGTTTTGGAGGACAGGGTGACAATGAGCAGTTCTTC. Its protein product is CASSFGGQGDNEQFF.

The chain joins TRBV7-2 to TRBJ2-2; 7 bases line up with TRBD1. After removal of 5 bases from V and 6 bases from J, the junction contained 6 bases not matched to a gene. This CDR3 region has 14 residues. CDR1 is SGHTA, CDR2 FQGNSA, per germline. The CDR3 loop is CASSIGTVSGELFF. The CDR3 DNA follows: TGTGCCAGCAGCATCGGGACAGTCTCCGGGGAGCTGTTTTTT.

This clone came up a few times. This chain connects TRBV30 to TRBJ1-6; TRBD1 aligns across 7 bases. V dropped 4 bases and J dropped 5; count of bases not matched to a gene: 2. Germline CDR1 and CDR2: GTSNPN and SVGIG (reference sequence). The CDR3 runs to 13 residues. The CDR3 loop is CAWKTGNNSPLHF. As DNA, the CDR3 is TGTGCCTGGAAGACAGGGAATAATTCACCCCTCCACTTT.

The gene calls are TRBV6-6 and TRBJ2-5; 9 bases are a match to TRBD2. This CDR3 is 15 amino acids long. The trim removed 6 bases at V and 5 bases at J, leaving 10 bases unmatched. The germline V gene encodes CDR1 MNHNY and CDR2 SVGAGI (reference sequence). CDR3 in DNA: TGTGCCAGCAGGATAGCGGGAGTGGGCCGCGAGACCCAGTACTTC. This codes for CASRIAGVGRETQYF.

This clone turned up a few times. The chain is built from TRBV7-2 and TRBJ1-4; 7 bases are a match to TRBD1. Trimming took 6 bases from V and 7 from J; bases not matched to a gene: 8. Germline loops: CDR1 SGHTA, CDR2 FQGNSA. This CDR3 spans 14 amino acids. The CDR3 sequence: CASSQQGLREKLFF. The CDR3 DNA follows: TGTGCCAGCAGTCAACAGGGGCTTCGTGAAAAACTGTTTTTT.

The chain's CDR3 is CASSVGLDVEQFF. The CDR3 DNA is TGTGCCAGCAGCGTAGGGCTAGACGTTGAGCAGTTCTTC. The V and J genes are TRBV9 and TRBJ2-1; D gene uncertain. This CDR3 comprises 13 residues. Deletions cut 0 bases from V and 9 bases from J, with 10 bases between. CDR1 and CDR2 (germline): SGDLS, YYNGEE.

The chain is built from TRBV7-2 and TRBJ2-7; TRBD2 might be the D (6 bases). There are 14 residues in the CDR3. Germline CDR1 reads SGHTA; CDR2 reads FQGNSA. V lost 5 bases and J 12 bases, leaving 23 bases between the germline ends. CDR3 in amino acids: CASSLPGLPNEGYF. In DNA form, the CDR3 reads TGTGCCAGCAGCCTTCCGGGACTTCCTAACGAGGGGTACTTC.

The rearrangement uses TRBV18 and TRBJ2-4, with TRBD1 matching over 10 bases. The CDR3 totals 14 residues. The germline V gene encodes CDR1 KGHSH and CDR2 LQKENI. V lost 3 bases, J lost 7 bases, and 3 bases stayed unmatched. Written as DNA, the CDR3 is TGTGCCAGCTCACCGGGACAGGGGATCAACATTCAGTACTTC. It encodes CASSPGQGINIQYF.

In its sample, this clone was seen a few times. V usage is TRBV15 and J usage is TRBJ2-1; a possible D gene is TRBD2 (7 bases). Trimming shortened V by 0 bases and J by 5 bases, and 11 bases separated the two germline ends. CDR1 and CDR2 (germline): LNHNV, YYDKDF (reference sequence). The CDR3 is 15 residues long. CDR3 DNA: TGTGCCACCAGCAGAGATCCGGGGGGCCACAATGAGCAGTTCTTC. Protein: CATSRDPGGHNEQFF.

This clone has just a few counts. J is TRBJ1-4 and V is TRBV7-9; 11 nucleotides align to TRBD1. With 7 bases clipped from V and 7 bases from J, the junction kept 5 bases outside the gene matches. Germline V gene data show CDR1 as SEHNR and CDR2 as FQNEAQ (reference sequence). The CDR3 spans 14 residues. CDR3 in amino acids: CASTGTGGSEKLFF. The CDR3, as DNA: TGTGCCAGCACCGGGACAGGGGGGAGTGAAAAACTGTTTTTT. The variable domain in full, with the rest retrieved from reference TRBV7-9 and TRBJ1-4, is DTGVSQNPRHKITKRGQNVTFRCDPISEHNRLYWYRQTLGQGPEFLTYFQNEAQLEKSRLLSDRFSAERPKGSFSTLEIQRTEQGDSAMYLCASTGTGGSEKLFFGSGTQLSVL.

This clone was counted a few times. The chain combines TRBV19 with TRBJ1-1; D uncertain. CDR3 length equals 12 residues. Germline lookup yields CDR1 LNHDA and CDR2 SQIVND (reference sequence). V was cut by 4 bases and J by 9 bases, with 12 bases left in between. CDR3: CASSTYSGQAFF. The CDR3 bases are TGTGCCAGTAGTACCTATAGTGGGCAAGCTTTCTTT.

This chain links TRBV5-1 with TRBJ1-2; D remains unclear. The V end lost 0 bases, the J end lost 0 bases, and 6 bases lay between the germline ends. Germline CDR1 SGHRS, CDR2 YFSETQ. The CDR3 length is 14 residues. The CDR3 sequence: CASSLDSSNYGYTF. CDR3 bases: TGCGCCAGCAGCTTGGACAGCTCTAACTATGGCTACACCTTC.

The rearrangement joins TRBV4-1 to TRBJ2-7, with TRBD1 matching 10 bases. The V gene's germline CDR1 is MGHRA and CDR2 YSYEKL. J was trimmed by 1 base and V by 1 base; bases with no gene match: 10. The CDR3 covers 18 residues. The CDR3 loop is CASSQAKVWDRGSYEQYF. In nucleotides, the CDR3 is TGCGCCAGCAGCCAAGCCAAGGTTTGGGACAGGGGATCCTACGAGCAGTACTTC.

In this sample, this clone turned up a few times. The chain recombines TRBV2 with TRBJ2-5, with 8 bases fitting TRBD1. Unmatched junction bases numbered 4, after V lost 1 base and J lost 3 bases. Looked up from germline, CDR1 is SNHLY and CDR2 is FYNNEI. The CDR3 loop spans 15 amino acids. CDR3: CASSEEGQGKETQYF. CDR3 coding DNA: TGTGCCAGCAGTGAAGAAGGACAGGGAAAAGAGACCCAGTACTTC.